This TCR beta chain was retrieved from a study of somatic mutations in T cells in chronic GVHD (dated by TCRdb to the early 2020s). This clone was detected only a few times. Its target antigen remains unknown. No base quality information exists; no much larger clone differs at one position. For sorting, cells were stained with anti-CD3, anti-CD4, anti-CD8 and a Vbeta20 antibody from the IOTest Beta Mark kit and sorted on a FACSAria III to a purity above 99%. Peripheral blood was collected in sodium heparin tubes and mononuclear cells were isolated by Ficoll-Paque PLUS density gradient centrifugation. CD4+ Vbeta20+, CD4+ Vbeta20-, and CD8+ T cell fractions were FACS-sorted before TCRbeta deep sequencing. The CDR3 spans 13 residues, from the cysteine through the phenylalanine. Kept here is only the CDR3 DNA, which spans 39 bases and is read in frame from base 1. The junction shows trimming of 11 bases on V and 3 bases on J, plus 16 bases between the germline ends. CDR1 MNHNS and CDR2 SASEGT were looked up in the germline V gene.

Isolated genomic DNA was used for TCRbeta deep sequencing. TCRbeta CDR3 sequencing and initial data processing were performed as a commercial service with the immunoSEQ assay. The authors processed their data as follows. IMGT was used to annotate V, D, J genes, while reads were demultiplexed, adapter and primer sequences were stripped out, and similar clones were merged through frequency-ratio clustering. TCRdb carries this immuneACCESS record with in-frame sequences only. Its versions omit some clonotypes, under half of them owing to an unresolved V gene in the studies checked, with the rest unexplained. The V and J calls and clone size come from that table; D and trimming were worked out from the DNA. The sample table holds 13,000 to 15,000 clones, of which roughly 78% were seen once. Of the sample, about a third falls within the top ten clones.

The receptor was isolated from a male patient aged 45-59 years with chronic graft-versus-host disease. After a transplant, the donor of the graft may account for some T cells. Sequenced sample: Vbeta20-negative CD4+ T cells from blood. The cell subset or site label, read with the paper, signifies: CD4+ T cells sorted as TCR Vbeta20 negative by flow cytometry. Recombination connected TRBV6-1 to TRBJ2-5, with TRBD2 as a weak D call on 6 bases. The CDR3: CAGAGWGEETQYF. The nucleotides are TGTGCCGGCGCCGGGTGGGGGGAAGAGACCCAGTACTTC.